The 10 T cell receptor beta chains presented below share a single source sample, sequenced in a study of radiotherapy plus CTLA-4 blockade in lung cancer. Sequencing used immunoSEQ multiplex PCR; TCRdb keeps in-frame clones, though not all of them. The profile shows about 62,000 clones, 70% to 85% of them singletons. Specimen: peripheral blood, collected from a patient treated with radiotherapy plus ipilimumab. Receptor source: a human donor with non-small cell lung cancer who had a complete response to radiotherapy plus ipilimumab.

The V call is TRBV5-5, the J call TRBJ2-1; D is uncertain. Germline CDR1 SGHKS, CDR2 YYEKEE (reference sequence). V lost 0 bases and J 6 bases, leaving 4 bases between the germline ends. This CDR3 has 12 residues. The CDR3 sequence is CASSLALNEQFF. The CDR3 coding sequence is TGTGCCAGCAGCTTGGCCCTCAATGAGCAGTTCTTC.

This clone was seen a handful of times. The chain combines TRBV23-1 with TRBJ2-7, with 7 bases aligning to TRBD1. TRBV23-1 is identified as an open reading frame with a role that is uncertain. The CDR3 consists of 15 residues. Trimming removed 1 base from V and 3 bases from J; junction bases left unmatched: 6. CDR3 DNA: TGCGCCAGCAGTCAATACGACAGGGACCTCTACGAGCAGTACTTC. It yields the protein CASSQYDRDLYEQYF.

The chain couples TRBV5-6 to TRBJ2-5; 12 bases map to TRBD2. Unmatched junction bases numbered 6, after V lost 2 bases and J lost 4 bases. The germline CDR1 and CDR2 sequences are SGHDT and YYEEEE. The CDR3 runs to 16 residues. The CDR3 reads CASSLGLAGRGETQYF. The CDR3, as DNA: TGTGCCAGCAGCTTAGGACTAGCGGGAAGGGGAGAGACCCAGTACTTC.

This clone was observed a few times. This chain joins TRBV6-4 and TRBJ2-3; D is ambiguous. There are 15 residues in the CDR3. Trimming took off 4 bases at V and 0 bases at J, with 11 bases between the two ends. Germline assignment: CDR1 MRHNA and CDR2 SNTAGT. For the CDR3, the DNA is TGTGCCAGCAGTGTAGGGCTGGCAAGCACAGATACGCAGTATTTT. This translates into CASSVGLASTDTQYF.

This chain links TRBV7-2 with TRBJ1-4; a weak D match, TRBD1 (6 bases). Between the trimmed V and J ends, which lost 5 bases and 9 bases, there was a span of 19 bases. Germline assignment: CDR1 SGHTA and CDR2 FQGNSA. This CDR3 comprises 15 residues. This chain's CDR3 is CASSPEGGGLQKLFF. For the CDR3, the DNA is TGTGCCAGCAGCCCCGAGGGAGGGGGGTTACAAAAACTGTTTTTT.

This chain joins TRBV7-2 and TRBJ2-5; TRBD1 might be the D (6 bases). Trimming shortened V by 1 base and J by 4 bases, and 13 bases separated the two germline ends. The CDR3 is made up of 15 amino acids. Germline V gives CDR1 SGHTA, CDR2 FQGNSA. In DNA form, the CDR3 reads TGTGCCAGCAGCTTAGATGGGACAAGGGGAGAGACCCAGTACTTC. Protein product: CASSLDGTRGETQYF.

This rearrangement joins TRBV11-2 to TRBJ1-3; TRBD1 matches 7 bases. CDR3 length: 17 residues. The V gene end was trimmed by 4 bases and the J gene end by 1 base; junction bases not matched to a gene: 10. Germline-derived CDR1 and CDR2 are SGHAT and FQNNGV. In DNA form, the CDR3 reads TGTGCCAGCAGCTCCCGCGGACAGGTCTGGTCTGGAAACACCATATATTTT. Protein sequence: CASSSRGQVWSGNTIYF.

This clone turned up a few times. This chain connects TRBV19 to TRBJ1-2; TRBD1 matches 12 bases. Looked up from germline, CDR1 is LNHDA and CDR2 is SQIVND (reference sequence). V lost 6 bases and J lost 6; bases outside the gene matches: 2. The CDR3 length is 13 residues. CDR3 DNA: TGTGCCAGTAGAGGGACAGGGGGCGATGGCTACACCTTC. Amino acid sequence: CASRGTGGDGYTF.

The chain is built from TRBV5-1 and TRBJ1-2; 10 nucleotides line up with TRBD1. V dropped 0 bases and J dropped 8; count of bases not matched to a gene: 4. The CDR3 is 14 residues long. The germline V gene encodes CDR1 SGHRS and CDR2 YFSETQ. The CDR3 coding sequence is TGCGCCAGCAGCTTGGACACGGGACAGGGGGGCTACACCTTC. It codes for CASSLDTGQGGYTF.

The chain carries TRBV30 and TRBJ2-6; 10 bases align to TRBD1. The CDR3 has 21 amino acids. Losses at the gene ends were 3 bases for V and 0 bases for J; bases not matched to a gene: 17. CDR1 is GTSNPN and CDR2 is SVGIG in the germline V gene (reference sequence). For the CDR3, the DNA is TGTGCCTGGAGCCGGGGACAGGGGATAACTTCGAAAAGCTCTGGGGCCAACGTCCTGACTTTC. Protein product: CAWSRGQGITSKSSGANVLTF.